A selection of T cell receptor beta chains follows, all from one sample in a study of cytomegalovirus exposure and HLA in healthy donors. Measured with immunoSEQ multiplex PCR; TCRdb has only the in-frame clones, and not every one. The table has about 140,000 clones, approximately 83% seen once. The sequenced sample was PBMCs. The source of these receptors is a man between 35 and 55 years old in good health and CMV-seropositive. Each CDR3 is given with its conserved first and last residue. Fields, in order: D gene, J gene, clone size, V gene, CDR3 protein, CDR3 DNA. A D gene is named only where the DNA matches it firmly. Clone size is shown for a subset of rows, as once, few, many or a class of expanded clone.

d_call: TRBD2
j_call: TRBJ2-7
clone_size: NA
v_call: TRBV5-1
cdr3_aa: CASSLAAGGRGEQYF
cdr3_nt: TGCGCCAGCAGCTTGGCGGCGGGGGGACGGGGGGAGCAGTACTTC

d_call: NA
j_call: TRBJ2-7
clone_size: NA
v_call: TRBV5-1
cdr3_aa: CASKRGGGIYEQYF
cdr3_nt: TGCGCCAGTAAGCGTGGAGGTGGGATATACGAGCAGTACTTC

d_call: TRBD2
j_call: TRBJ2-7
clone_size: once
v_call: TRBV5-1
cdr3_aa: CASSYSTSGIPRQYF
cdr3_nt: TGCGCCAGCAGCTACTCGACTAGCGGGATCCCCCGGCAGTACTTC

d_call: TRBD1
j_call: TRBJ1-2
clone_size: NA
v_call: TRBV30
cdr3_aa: CAWSLTGNYGYTF
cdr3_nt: TGTGCCTGGAGTCTGACAGGGAACTATGGCTACACCTTC

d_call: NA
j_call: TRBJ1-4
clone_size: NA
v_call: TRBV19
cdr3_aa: CASSRANTATNEKLFF
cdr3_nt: TGTGCCAGTAGTAGGGCAAATACCGCAACTAATGAAAAACTGTTTTTT

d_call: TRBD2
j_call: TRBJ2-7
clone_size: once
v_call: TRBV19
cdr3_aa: CASSAGSGGVSYEQYF
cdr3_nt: TGTGCCAGTAGCGCCGGGAGCGGGGGGGTCTCCTACGAGCAGTACTTC

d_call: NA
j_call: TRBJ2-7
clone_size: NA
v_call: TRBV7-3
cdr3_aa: CASSLTGQSYEQYF
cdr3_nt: TGTGCCAGCAGCTTAACTGGACAGTCCTACGAGCAGTACTTC

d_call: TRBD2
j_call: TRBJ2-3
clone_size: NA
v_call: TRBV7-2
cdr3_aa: CASRLAGGATDTQYF
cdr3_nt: TGTGCCAGCAGACTAGCGGGAGGCGCCACAGATACGCAGTATTTT

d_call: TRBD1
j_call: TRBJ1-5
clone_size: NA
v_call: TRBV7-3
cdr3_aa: CASSLNPSRDRGPVGQPQHF
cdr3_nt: TGTGCCAGCAGCTTAAACCCGTCCCGGGACAGGGGGCCAGTAGGTCAGCCCCAGCATTTT

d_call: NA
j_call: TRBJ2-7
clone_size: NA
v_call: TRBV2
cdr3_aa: CATRDNAYEQYF
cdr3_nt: TGTGCCACCAGGGACAATGCCTACGAGCAGTACTTC

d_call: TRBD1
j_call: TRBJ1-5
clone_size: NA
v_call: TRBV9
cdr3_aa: CASSGGTGGQPQHF
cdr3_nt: TGTGCCAGCAGCGGAGGGACAGGGGGTCAGCCCCAGCATTTT

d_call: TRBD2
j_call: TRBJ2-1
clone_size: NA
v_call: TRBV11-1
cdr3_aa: CASSFQPLAGGNEQFF
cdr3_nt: TGTGCCAGCAGCTTTCAGCCCCTAGCGGGGGGTAATGAGCAGTTCTTC

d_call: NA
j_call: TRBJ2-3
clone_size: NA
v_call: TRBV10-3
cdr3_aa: CAISESGQGSTDTQYF
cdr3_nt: TGTGCCATCAGTGAGTCGGGGCAGGGAAGCACAGATACGCAGTATTTT

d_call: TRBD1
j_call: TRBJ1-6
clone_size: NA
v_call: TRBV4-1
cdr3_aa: CASSQGLQGASSPLHF
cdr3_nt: TGCGCCAGCAGCCAAGGGCTACAGGGGGCGAGTTCACCCCTCCACTTT

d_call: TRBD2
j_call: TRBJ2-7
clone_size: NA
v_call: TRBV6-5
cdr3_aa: CASRGLAVSYEQYF
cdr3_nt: TGTGCCAGCAGGGGACTAGCGGTATCCTACGAGCAGTACTTC

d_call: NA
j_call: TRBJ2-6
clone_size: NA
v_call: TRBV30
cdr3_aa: CAWNEGVGANVLTF
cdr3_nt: TGTGCCTGGAACGAGGGGGTCGGGGCCAACGTCCTGACTTTC

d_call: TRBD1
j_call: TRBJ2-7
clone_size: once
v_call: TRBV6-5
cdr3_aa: CASSLGQGFYEQYF
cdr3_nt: TGTGCCAGCAGCCTGGGACAGGGGTTTTACGAGCAGTACTTC

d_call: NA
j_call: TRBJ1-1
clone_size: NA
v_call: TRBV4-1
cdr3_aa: CASSHRGQSLNTEAFF
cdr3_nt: TGCGCCAGCAGCCACCGTGGGCAGAGTTTGAACACTGAAGCTTTCTTT

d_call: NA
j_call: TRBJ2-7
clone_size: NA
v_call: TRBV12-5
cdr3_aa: CASGLRGSASYEQYF
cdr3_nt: TGTGCTAGTGGTTTACGGGGGAGTGCCTCCTACGAGCAGTACTTC

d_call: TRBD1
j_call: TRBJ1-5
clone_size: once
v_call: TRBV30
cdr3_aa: CAWSTGQGHSNQPQHF
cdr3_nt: TGTGCCTGGAGTACCGGACAGGGACATAGCAATCAGCCCCAGCATTTT

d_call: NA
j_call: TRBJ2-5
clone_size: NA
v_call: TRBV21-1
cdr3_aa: CASTKGAEGLETQYF
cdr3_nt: TGTGCCAGCACCAAAGGGGCGGAGGGACTGGAGACCCAGTACTTC

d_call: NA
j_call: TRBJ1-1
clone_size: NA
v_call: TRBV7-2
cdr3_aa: CASSLATGLETEAFF
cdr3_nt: TGTGCCAGCAGCTTGGCCACGGGACTGGAAACTGAAGCTTTCTTT

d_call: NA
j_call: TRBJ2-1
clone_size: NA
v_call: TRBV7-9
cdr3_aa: CASSLVMGANNEQFF
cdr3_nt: TGTGCCAGCAGCTTAGTCATGGGGGCCAACAATGAGCAGTTCTTC

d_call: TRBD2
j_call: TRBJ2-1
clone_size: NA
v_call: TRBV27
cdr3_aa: CASSSRTSGSGPQFF
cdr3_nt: TGTGCCAGCAGTTCCCGGACTAGCGGGAGTGGGCCGCAGTTCTTC

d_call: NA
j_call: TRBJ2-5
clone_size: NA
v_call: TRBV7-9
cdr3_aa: CASSPQGEAQYF
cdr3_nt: TGTGCCAGCAGCCCCCAGGGGGAGGCCCAGTACTTC